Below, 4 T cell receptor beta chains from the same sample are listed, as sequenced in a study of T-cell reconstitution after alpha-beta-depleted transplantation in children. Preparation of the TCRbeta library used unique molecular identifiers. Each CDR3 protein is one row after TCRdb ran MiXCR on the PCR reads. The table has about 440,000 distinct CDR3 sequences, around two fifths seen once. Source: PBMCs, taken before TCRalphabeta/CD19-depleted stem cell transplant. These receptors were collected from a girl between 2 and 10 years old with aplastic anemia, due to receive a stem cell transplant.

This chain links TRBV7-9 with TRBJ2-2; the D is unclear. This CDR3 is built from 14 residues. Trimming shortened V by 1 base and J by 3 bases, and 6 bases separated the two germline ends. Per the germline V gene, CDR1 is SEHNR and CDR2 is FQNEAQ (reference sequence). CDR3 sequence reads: CASSLGLDTGELFF. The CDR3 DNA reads TGTGCCAGCAGCTTAGGACTGGACACCGGGGAGCTGTTTTTT.

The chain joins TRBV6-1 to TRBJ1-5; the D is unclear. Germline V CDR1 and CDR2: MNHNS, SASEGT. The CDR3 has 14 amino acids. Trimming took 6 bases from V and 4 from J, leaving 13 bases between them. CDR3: CASSPTEINQPQHF. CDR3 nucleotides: TGTGCCAGCAGCCCCACAGAAATTAATCAGCCCCAGCATTTT.

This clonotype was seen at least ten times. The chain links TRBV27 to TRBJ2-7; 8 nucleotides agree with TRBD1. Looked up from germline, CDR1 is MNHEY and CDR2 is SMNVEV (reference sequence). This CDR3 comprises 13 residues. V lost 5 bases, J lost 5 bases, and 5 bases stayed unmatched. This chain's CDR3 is CASSPGQGDEQYF. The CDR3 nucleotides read TGTGCCAGCAGTCCCGGACAGGGCGACGAGCAGTACTTC.

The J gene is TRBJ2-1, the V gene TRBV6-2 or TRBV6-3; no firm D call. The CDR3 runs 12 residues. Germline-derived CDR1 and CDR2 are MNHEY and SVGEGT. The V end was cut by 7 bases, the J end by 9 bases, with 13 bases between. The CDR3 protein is CASISYSGEQFF. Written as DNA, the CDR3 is TGTGCCAGCATCAGTTACTCCGGTGAGCAGTTCTTC.